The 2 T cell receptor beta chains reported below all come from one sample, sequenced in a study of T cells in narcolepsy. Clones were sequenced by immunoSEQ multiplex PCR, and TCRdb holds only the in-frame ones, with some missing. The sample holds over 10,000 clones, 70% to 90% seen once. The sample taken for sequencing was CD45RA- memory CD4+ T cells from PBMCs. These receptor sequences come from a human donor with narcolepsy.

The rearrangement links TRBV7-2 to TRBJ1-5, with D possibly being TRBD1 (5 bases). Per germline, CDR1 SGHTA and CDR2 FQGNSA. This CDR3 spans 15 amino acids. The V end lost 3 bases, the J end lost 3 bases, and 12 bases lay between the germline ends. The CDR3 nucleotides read TGTGCCAGCAGCTTCCAGCAGGGATACAATCAGCCCCAGCATTTT. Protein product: CASSFQQGYNQPQHF.

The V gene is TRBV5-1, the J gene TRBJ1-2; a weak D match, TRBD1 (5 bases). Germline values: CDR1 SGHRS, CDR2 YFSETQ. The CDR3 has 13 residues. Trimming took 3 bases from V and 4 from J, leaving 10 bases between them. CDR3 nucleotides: TGCGCCAGCAGCTCGACAGTAAGCTATGGCTACACCTTC. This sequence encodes CASSSTVSYGYTF.